This T cell receptor (beta chain) appears in the sequencing data of a study of blood T cell repertoires in COVID-19. Study as a whole: Samples representing acute and convalescent COVID-19 were sourced from the United States, Italy and Spain. T cells, B-cell-depleted T cells, or PBMCs provided the cDNA or gDNA that served as material.

Study processing details: Reference gene primer amplification gave nucleated cell count estimates. Only in-frame clones appear in the TCRdb table, and some are missing; sequencing was by immunoSEQ multiplex PCR. V, J and clone size are taken as reported in that table, and D and trimming were inferred from the DNA itself. This sample carries 50,000 to 60,000 clones, 85% to 90% of them seen once, and the ten largest clones take roughly a quarter. The sample comprised peripheral blood. This receptor was taken from a human donor in a cohort sampled during active COVID-19.

DNA of the CDR3: TGTGCCAGCAGCTCACCGGGACAGGTCAACTATGGCTACACCTTC. Residues: CASSSPGQVNYGYTF. The gene calls are TRBV3-1 (or the pseudogene TRBV3-2) and TRBJ1-2; 8 bases are a match to TRBD1. CDR3 size: 15 residues. The V segment lost 5 bases and the J segment 2 bases; nucleotides outside the gene matches: 7. The germline CDR1 and CDR2 sequences are LGHDT and YNNKEL (reference sequence).